Below, 3 T cell receptor beta chains from the same sample are listed, as sequenced in a study of blood T cell repertoires in COVID-19. The method was immunoSEQ multiplex PCR; TCRdb's version includes in-frame clones alone and lacks a portion of them. This sample yields 160,000 or so clones, of which approximately 80% are seen a single time; roughly 6% belongs to the top ten. What was sequenced was PBMCs or T cells enriched from blood (not recorded which). The origin of the receptors is a man between 40 and 49 years old who had recovered from COVID-19.

J is TRBJ2-7 and V is TRBV6-5; 8 bases are a match to TRBD1. The germline V gene encodes CDR1 MNHEY and CDR2 SVGAGI. This CDR3 region has 15 residues. V lost 6 bases to trimming and J lost 0 bases; unmatched junction nucleotides: 7. Here the CDR3 DNA reads TGTGCCAGCAGGACGGGACAGGCGAGCTCCTACGAGCAGTACTTC. It specifies CASRTGQASSYEQYF.

The rearrangement uses TRBV3-1 (or the pseudogene TRBV3-2) and TRBJ2-5; no definite D call. Germline V lookup: CDR1 LGHDT, CDR2 YNNKEL (reference sequence). V gave up 0 bases and J gave up 9 bases, with 11 bases separating them. This CDR3 has 13 residues. The CDR3 sequence is CASSQDTSTAQYF. DNA of the CDR3: TGTGCCAGCAGCCAAGATACGTCCACGGCCCAGTACTTC.

The rearrangement links TRBV6-5 to TRBJ1-4; D uncertain. The CDR3 runs 15 residues. Germline lookup yields CDR1 MNHEY and CDR2 SVGAGI. V was shortened by 2 bases and J by 0 bases, with 7 bases between the two germline ends. CDR3 DNA sequence: TGTGCCAGCAGTTACGACATCTCAACTAATGAAAAACTGTTTTTT. Protein sequence: CASSYDISTNEKLFF.